The rows below give T cell receptor beta chains drawn from one sample of a study of beta chain features in type 1 diabetes. TCRdb's copy holds only in-frame clones and misses some; the assay was immunoSEQ multiplex PCR. The sample includes around 180,000 clones, approximately 8.1% of them seen just once. The sequencing sample was made of central memory CD4+ T cells from blood. The receptor set was obtained from a man between 18 and 29 years old with type 1 diabetes. Each CDR3 is given with its conserved first and last residue. Some rows have no size entry. The others give once, few or many, or a class for an expanded clone.

v_gene,abundance,j_gene,CDR3aa
TRBV19,few,TRBJ2-1,CASSIISGVDEQFF
TRBV11-3,.,TRBJ2-1,CASSLGQGPNEQFF
TRBV2,.,TRBJ1-5,CASSPGTDTGGLPQHF
TRBV11-2,few,TRBJ2-5,CASSLDRGLAGEETQYF
TRBV5-4,few,TRBJ2-3,CASSLEGTSGSVNTQYF
TRBV2,few,TRBJ2-5,CASSGDRGRETQYF
TRBV18,few,TRBJ2-1,CASSPFRGDNNEQFF
TRBV4-3,few,TRBJ2-1,CASSQDLGGAYNEQFF
TRBV9,many,TRBJ2-1,CASSVGSSDEQFF
TRBV28,.,TRBJ2-5,CASRSGTGWSGQYF
TRBV28,.,TRBJ2-7,CATRRGPYEQYF
TRBV4-1,.,TRBJ2-6,CASSPRGSSGANVLTF